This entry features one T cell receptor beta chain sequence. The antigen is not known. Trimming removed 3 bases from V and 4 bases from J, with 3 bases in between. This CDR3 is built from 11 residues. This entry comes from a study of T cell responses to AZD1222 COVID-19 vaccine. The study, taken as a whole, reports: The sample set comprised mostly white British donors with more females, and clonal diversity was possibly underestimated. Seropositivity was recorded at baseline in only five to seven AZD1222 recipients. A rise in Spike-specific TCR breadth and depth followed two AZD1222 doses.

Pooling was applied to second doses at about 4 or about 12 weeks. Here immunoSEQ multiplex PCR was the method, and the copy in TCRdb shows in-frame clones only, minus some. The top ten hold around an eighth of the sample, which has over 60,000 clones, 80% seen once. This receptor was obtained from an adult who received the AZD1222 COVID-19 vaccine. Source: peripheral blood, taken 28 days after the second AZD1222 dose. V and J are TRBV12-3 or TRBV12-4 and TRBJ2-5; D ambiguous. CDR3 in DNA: TGTGCCAGCAGTTTGCTAGAGACCCAGTACTTC. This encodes CASSLLETQYF.